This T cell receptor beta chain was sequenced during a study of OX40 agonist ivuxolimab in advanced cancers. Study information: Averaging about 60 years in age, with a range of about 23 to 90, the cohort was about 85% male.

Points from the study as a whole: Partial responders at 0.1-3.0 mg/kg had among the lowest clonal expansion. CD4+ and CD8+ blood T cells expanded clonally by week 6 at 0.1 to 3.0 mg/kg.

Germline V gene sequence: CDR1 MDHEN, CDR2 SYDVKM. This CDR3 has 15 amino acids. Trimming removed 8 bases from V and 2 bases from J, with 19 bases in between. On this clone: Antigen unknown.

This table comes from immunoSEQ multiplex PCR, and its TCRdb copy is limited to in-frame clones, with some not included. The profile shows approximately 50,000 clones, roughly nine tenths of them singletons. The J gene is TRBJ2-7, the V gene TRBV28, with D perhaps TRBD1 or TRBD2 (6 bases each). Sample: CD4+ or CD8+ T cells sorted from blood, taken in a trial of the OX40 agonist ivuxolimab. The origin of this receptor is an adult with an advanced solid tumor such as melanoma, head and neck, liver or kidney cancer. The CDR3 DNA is TGTGCCAGCGGTCAATCGGGGGCTAATGCCTACGAGCAGTACTTC. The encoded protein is CASGQSGANAYEQYF.